This T cell receptor beta chain was recorded in a study of cytomegalovirus exposure and HLA in healthy donors. Study-level results: Researchers catalogued approximately 160 TCR beta chains as cytomegalovirus-associated. In a later analysis, V- and J-gene trimming of beta chains associated with a DCLRE1C missense variant, replicated independently. Specific recognition of CMV antigens was confirmed in vitro for three chains (all CMV-associated). CMV serostatus was the only immune exposure information that was available.

With regard to this clone: Its antigen remains unknown.

The PCR had 60 Vbeta and 13 Jbeta primers. Repertoires were generated with immunoSEQ multiplex PCR, while TCRdb's copy carries only in-frame clones and drops some. The repertoire has 74,000 or so clones, 60% to 85% of them found once; the top ten carry less than 25%. Sequencing was done on a sample of PBMCs. The origin of this receptor is a woman in her thirties or forties in good health and CMV-seropositive.

CDR3 DNA: TGTGCCAGTACTCAACCGGGACTGGGGGATACTGAAGCTTTCTTT. Its protein is CASTQPGLGDTEAFF. The chain couples TRBV19 to TRBJ1-1; maybe TRBD1 (5 bases). CDR1 and CDR2 from the germline V gene are LNHDA and SQIVND (reference sequence). V was clipped by 7 bases and J by 5 bases, with 20 bases between them. This CDR3 is 15 amino acids long.